This T cell receptor beta chain appears in the sequencing data of a study of shared clonotypes between healthy human individuals. CD8 cells classed as naive were CD45RO-negative and positively selected for CCR7, excluding terminally differentiated effector memory CD45RA+ cells. Healthy HIV-negative adults without recent acute infections or vaccinations served as donors. A remark on this clone: Antigen specificity is unknown.

Study-wide results and limits: Generation probabilities were higher for clonotypes shared across all four sorted-subset donors than for unshared ones. Clonotypes that were shared across four donors made up about 4.5% of naive CD4 clonotypes. In having few donors, the study represented limited genetic and exposure-history diversity.

This CDR3 has 14 residues. The germline CDR1 and CDR2 sequences are SGHVS and FQNEAQ. V was pared by 1 base and J by 4 bases, with 11 bases between. Sequencing used immunoSEQ multiplex PCR; TCRdb keeps in-frame clones, though not all of them. The sample lists millions of clones; less than 95% were seen once. The rearrangement joins TRBV7-8 to TRBJ2-7, with D perhaps TRBD2 (6 bases). The source material was naive CD8+ T cells sorted from blood. The receptor was isolated from a man aged 18 to 29 in good health. CDR3 sequence: CASSLGASAYEQYF. CDR3 nucleotide sequence: TGTGCCAGCAGCTTAGGGGCTAGCGCTTACGAGCAGTACTTC.